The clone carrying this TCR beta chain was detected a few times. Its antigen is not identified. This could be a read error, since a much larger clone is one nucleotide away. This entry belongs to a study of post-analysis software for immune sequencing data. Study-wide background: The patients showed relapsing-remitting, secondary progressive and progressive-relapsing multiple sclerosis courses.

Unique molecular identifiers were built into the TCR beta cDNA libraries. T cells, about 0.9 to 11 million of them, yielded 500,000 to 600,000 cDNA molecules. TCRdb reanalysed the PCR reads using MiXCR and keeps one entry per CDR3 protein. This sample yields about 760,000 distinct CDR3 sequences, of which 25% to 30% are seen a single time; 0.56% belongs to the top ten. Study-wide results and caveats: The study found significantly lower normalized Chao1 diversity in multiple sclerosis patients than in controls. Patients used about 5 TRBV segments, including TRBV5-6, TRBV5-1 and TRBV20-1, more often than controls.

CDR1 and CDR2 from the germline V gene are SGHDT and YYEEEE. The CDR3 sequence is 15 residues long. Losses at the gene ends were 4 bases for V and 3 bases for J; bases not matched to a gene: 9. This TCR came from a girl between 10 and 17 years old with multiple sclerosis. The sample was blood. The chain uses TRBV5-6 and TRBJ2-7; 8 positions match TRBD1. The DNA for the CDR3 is TGTGCCAGCAGCCCGGAGACAGGGGATAGCTACGAGCAGTACTTC. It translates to CASSPETGDSYEQYF.